These 28 T cell receptor beta chains came from one sample sequenced in a study of beta chain features in type 1 diabetes. Every bit of the isolated RNA underwent reverse transcription, so sequencing read expressed TCRB transcripts. Libraries were prepared by immunoSEQ multiplex PCR; TCRdb keeps only in-frame clonotypes and omits some of them. The sample lists fewer than 150,000 clones; 6.5% to 8.5% were seen once. The sample consisted of central memory CD4+ T cells from blood. All receptors derive from a woman between 25 and 40 years old in good health.

The sample holds a few counts of this clone. The rearrangement uses TRBV7-3 and TRBJ2-1; 9 bases are shared with TRBD2. Trimming took 6 bases from V and 4 from J; bases not matched to a gene: 7. The CDR3 covers 15 residues. CDR1 is SGHTA, CDR2 FQGTGA, per germline. The CDR3 loop is CASSPGAGGYNEQFF. The CDR3 DNA sequence: TGTGCCAGCAGTCCGGGGGCGGGAGGGTACAATGAGCAGTTCTTC.

The rearrangement links TRBV7-2 to TRBJ2-7, with 11 bases that match TRBD2. The germline gives CDR1 SGHTA, CDR2 FQGNSA. The CDR3 contains 16 residues. The J segment lost 6 bases and the V segment lost 3 bases, leaving 10 bases of the junction unmatched. DNA of the CDR3: TGTGCCAGCAGCTTTGGACTAGCGGGCCGCCAGGGCGAGCAGTACTTC. This codes for CASSFGLAGRQGEQYF.

Only a few counts were recorded for this clone. V gene TRBV10-3 combines with J gene TRBJ2-5, with TRBD2 matching over 9 bases. The CDR3 is made up of 14 amino acids. Germline V CDR1 and CDR2: ENHRY, SYGVKD. With V trimmed by 9 bases and J by 5 bases, 10 bases remained unmatched. For the CDR3, the DNA is TGTGCCATAAATAGCGGGAGTACTACGGAGACCCAGTACTTC. This encodes CAINSGSTTETQYF.

This clone was observed a few times. The chain combines TRBV6-5 with TRBJ2-1, with 8 bases matching TRBD2. The ends lost 10 bases at V and 3 bases at J; junction bases unmatched: 8. Germline V lookup: CDR1 MNHEY, CDR2 SVGAGI. This CDR3 is 14 amino acids long. For the CDR3, the DNA is TGTGCCATCGCCTATAGCGGGGTCTACAATGAGCAGTTCTTC. Translated: CAIAYSGVYNEQFF.

This clone has just a few counts. The genes are TRBV9 and TRBJ2-3; no clear D. In germline, CDR1 is SGDLS, CDR2 YYNGEE. V was trimmed by 0 bases and J by 0 bases, leaving 8 bases between them. The CDR3 length is 15 residues. CDR3 nucleotides: TGTGCCAGCAGCGTAGCCTCAACTAGCACAGATACGCAGTATTTT. It codes for CASSVASTSTDTQYF.

There are a few counts of this clone. The chain carries TRBV6-1 and TRBJ2-1; TRBD1 is a possible D gene (7 bases). The CDR3 is 16 residues long. Per the germline V gene, CDR1 is MNHNS and CDR2 is SASEGT. V was cut by 4 bases and J by 6 bases, with 19 bases left in between. The CDR3, as DNA: TGTGCCAGCAGTGGGGGGAGGAGACAGGGCCTCAATGAGCAGTTCTTC. This encodes CASSGGRRQGLNEQFF.

The chain joins TRBV7-9 to TRBJ1-1; 7 nucleotides match TRBD1. The length of the CDR3 is 13 residues. After removal of 5 bases from V and 11 bases from J, the junction contained 11 bases not matched to a gene. Germline V gene data show CDR1 as SEHNR and CDR2 as FQNEAQ (reference sequence). The DNA of the CDR3 is TGTGCCAGCAGCCCTGGACAGGCGGGAGGGGCTTTCTTT. Translating gives CASSPGQAGGAFF.

This clone was detected only a few times. The rearrangement joins TRBV9 to TRBJ2-1, with 10 bases aligning to TRBD2. The CDR3 has 16 residues. The V gene's germline CDR1 is SGDLS and CDR2 YYNGEE. V was pared by 4 bases and J by 3 bases, with 7 bases of the junction left unmatched. DNA for the CDR3: TGTGCCAGCAGCCAGTGGACTAGCGGTTTCTACAATGAGCAGTTCTTC. Its translation is CASSQWTSGFYNEQFF.

This clone was seen at least ten times. The chain recombines TRBV5-4 with TRBJ2-7; 12 bases line up with TRBD2. The CDR3 is made up of 15 amino acids. Germline CDR1 reads SGHNT; CDR2 reads YYREEE (reference sequence). Trimming cost V 5 bases and J 3 bases; bases outside gene matches: 6. The CDR3 here is CASSVGTSGLYEQYF. The CDR3 nucleotides are TGTGCCAGCAGTGTTGGGACTAGCGGGCTCTACGAGCAGTACTTC. Drawing the rest from reference TRBV5-4 and TRBJ2-7, the complete variable domain is ETGVTQSPTHLIKTRGQQVTLRCSSQSGHNTVSWYQQALGQGPQFIFQYYREEENGRGNFPPRFSGLQFPNYSSELNVNALELDDSALYLCASSVGTSGLYEQYFGPGTRLTVT.

In its sample, this clone was seen a few times. The rearrangement uses TRBV6-5 and TRBJ2-1, with D tentatively TRBD1 (6 bases). The V end was cut by 6 bases, the J end by 8 bases, with 20 bases between. Germline V CDR1 and CDR2: MNHEY, SVGAGI. CDR3 size: 15 residues. The CDR3 DNA is TGTGCCAGCAGCCGGGCTACAGGGAGACTCGATGAGCAGTTCTTC. Encoded protein: CASSRATGRLDEQFF.

CDR3 DNA: TGTGCCAGCTCACCACCGGCTAGCGGGGGCCTAGGCGAGCAGTACTTC. Protein: CASSPPASGGLGEQYF. The chain links TRBV18 to TRBJ2-7; TRBD2 matches 10 bases. Germline values: CDR1 KGHSH, CDR2 LQKENI. The CDR3 runs to 16 residues. After removal of 0 bases from V and 6 bases from J, the junction contained 8 bases not matched to a gene. Combining the CDR3 with reference TRBV18 and TRBJ2-7 gives the whole variable domain NAGVMQNPRHLVRRRGQEARLRCSPMKGHSHVYWYRQLPEEGLKFMVYLQKENIIDESGMPKERFSAEFPKEGPSILRIQQVVRGDSAAYFCASSPPASGGLGEQYFGPGTRLTVT.

A few counts support this clone. The rearrangement uses TRBV5-1 and TRBJ2-3; weak D call: TRBD2 (6 bases). From germline, CDR1 is SGHRS and CDR2 YFSETQ. Trimming stripped 0 bases from V and 2 bases from J, with 10 bases between. This CDR3 has 15 amino acids. CDR3 nucleotides: TGCGCCAGCAGCTTGGGGGGGGACCCCACAGATACGCAGTATTTT. As protein: CASSLGGDPTDTQYF.

The chain is built from TRBV5-4 and TRBJ2-7; 9 bases line up with TRBD1. J gave up 11 bases and V 4 bases, and 16 bases lay outside the gene matches. The CDR3 runs 15 residues. Germline loops: CDR1 SGHNT, CDR2 YYREEE (reference sequence). CDR3 DNA sequence: TGTGCCAGCAGCGCGAGCAAGGGACAGGGTTATGGAGAGTACTTC. It translates to CASSASKGQGYGEYF.

The sample holds a few counts of this clone. The chain is built from TRBV15 and TRBJ2-2; TRBD1 matches 7 bases. Germline V gene data show CDR1 as LNHNV and CDR2 as YYDKDF (reference sequence). The V and J ends lost 9 bases and 2 bases, in that order; junction bases with no gene match: 9. This CDR3 is built from 15 residues. CDR3 nucleotides: TGTGCCACTTCGACGGGACAGATAAACACCGGGGAGCTGTTTTTT. This sequence encodes CATSTGQINTGELFF.

V is TRBV7-8 and J is TRBJ2-3, with 13 bases lining up with TRBD2. CDR1 and CDR2 from the germline V gene are SGHVS and FQNEAQ. The CDR3 is 17 residues long. Unmatched junction bases numbered 7, after V lost 5 bases and J lost 2 bases. CDR3 in DNA: TGTGCCAGCAGCCGCATCGGGACTAGCGGGATCACAGATACGCAGTATTTT. As protein: CASSRIGTSGITDTQYF.

The table lists this clone with a few counts. The chain carries TRBV7-9 and TRBJ2-3; perhaps TRBD2 as D (5 bases). The CDR3 contains 15 residues. V dropped 1 base and J dropped 6 bases, with 14 bases sitting between them. Germline loops: CDR1 SEHNR, CDR2 FQNEAQ (reference sequence). This chain's CDR3 is CASSLDLAPKDTQYF. The CDR3 DNA follows: TGTGCCAGCAGCTTAGACCTAGCCCCAAAGGATACGCAGTATTTT. The variable domain in full, completed from reference TRBV7-9 and TRBJ2-3, reads DTGVSQNPRHKITKRGQNVTFRCDPISEHNRLYWYRQTLGQGPEFLTYFQNEAQLEKSRLLSDRFSAERPKGSFSTLEIQRTEQGDSAMYLCASSLDLAPKDTQYFGPGTRLTVL.

V usage is TRBV19 and J usage is TRBJ1-5, with 8 bases matching TRBD1. Trimming removed 7 bases from V and 6 bases from J; junction bases left unmatched: 5. This CDR3 spans 13 amino acids. From germline, CDR1 is LNHDA and CDR2 SQIVND (reference sequence). CDR3 in amino acids: CASNQGAAQPQHF. The CDR3 nucleotides are TGTGCCAGTAACCAGGGGGCGGCTCAGCCCCAGCATTTT.

In its sample, this clone was seen a few times. The gene calls are TRBV6-4 and TRBJ2-1; 7 bases align to TRBD1. CDR3 length: 13 residues. Germline V gene sequence: CDR1 MRHNA, CDR2 SNTAGT. The V segment lost 4 bases and the J segment 6 bases; nucleotides outside the gene matches: 3. Here the CDR3 reads CASSGAGGNEQFF. The CDR3 nucleotides read TGTGCCAGCAGTGGGGCAGGGGGCAATGAGCAGTTCTTC.

This clone appeared a few times. The chain employs TRBV28 and TRBJ1-2; D is possibly TRBD1 (6 bases). Trimming took 5 bases from V and 2 from J, leaving 9 bases between them. The CDR3 contains 13 residues. Per the germline V gene, CDR1 is MDHEN and CDR2 is SYDVKM. This CDR3 reads CASSTGYNYGYTF. In nucleotides, the CDR3 is TGTGCCAGCAGTACAGGGTACAACTATGGCTACACCTTC.

In its sample, this clone was seen a few times. CDR3 amino acids: CASSTTNTEAFF. The DNA for the CDR3 is TGTGCCAGCAGTACAACGAACACTGAAGCTTTCTTT. The chain links TRBV28 to TRBJ1-1, with unresolved D. The germline V and J ends were trimmed by 5 bases and 1 base, with 5 bases remaining between them. The CDR3 has 12 amino acids. Germline assignment: CDR1 MDHEN and CDR2 SYDVKM.

This clone was picked up a small number of times. V is TRBV5-1 and J is TRBJ2-7; tentative D call: TRBD1 (6 bases). The germline CDR1 and CDR2 sequences are SGHRS and YFSETQ. The CDR3 contains 13 residues. V gave up 3 bases and J gave up 3 bases, with 10 bases separating them. The CDR3 coding sequence is TGCGCCAGCAGCTATGACAGGATCTACGAGCAGTACTTC. It codes for CASSYDRIYEQYF.

This clone was detected only once. The chain couples TRBV9 to TRBJ2-7, with 7 bases identical to TRBD1. This CDR3 is built from 15 residues. The germline V gene has CDR1 SGDLS and CDR2 YYNGEE. Germline trimming cut 3 bases from V and 5 bases from J; bases unmatched to any gene: 11. The CDR3 here is CASSAQGVSIHEQYF. DNA of the CDR3: TGTGCCAGCAGCGCCCAGGGGGTTTCGATTCACGAGCAGTACTTC.

The V and J genes are TRBV4-3 and TRBJ2-3; no clear D. V was shortened by 3 bases and J by 5 bases, with 18 bases between the two germline ends. CDR1 is LGHNA and CDR2 is YSLEER in the germline V gene. This CDR3 comprises 16 residues. CDR3 DNA sequence: TGCGCCAGCAGCCAGGCGACTCGCTATGGTGGAGATACGCAGTATTTT. Protein product: CASSQATRYGGDTQYF.

This clone was seen only a few times. The rearrangement joins TRBV2 to TRBJ1-1; a possible D gene is TRBD1 (5 bases). Germline CDR1 and CDR2: SNHLY and FYNNEI. V was trimmed by 7 bases and J by 0 bases, leaving 12 bases between them. CDR3 size: 14 residues. CDR3 sequence reads: CASKGSNLNTEAFF. CDR3 bases: TGTGCCAGCAAGGGGTCTAATCTGAACACTGAAGCTTTCTTT.

The V call is TRBV7-9, the J call TRBJ2-3; maybe TRBD1 (5 bases). Between the trimmed V and J ends, which lost 11 bases and 5 bases, there was a span of 14 bases. This CDR3 is built from 12 residues. Germline assignment: CDR1 SEHNR and CDR2 FQNEAQ (reference sequence). CDR3 nucleotides: TGTGCCGGCAAAGGGGAAGGAGATACGCAGTATTTT. Translated: CAGKGEGDTQYF.

V gene TRBV19 combines with J gene TRBJ2-1; tentative D call: TRBD1 (6 bases). CDR3 length: 13 amino acids. The germline gives CDR1 LNHDA, CDR2 SQIVND (reference sequence). The V end lost 3 bases, the J end lost 9 bases, and 12 bases lay between the germline ends. CDR3 sequence reads: CASSITRGGEQFF. CDR3 DNA sequence: TGTGCCAGTAGTATCACCAGGGGCGGTGAGCAGTTCTTC.

This clone showed up many times. This same CDR3 is encoded by further DNA sequences in the sample. The V and J genes are TRBV7-9 and TRBJ2-7, with TRBD2 matching 9 bases. V was pared by 6 bases and J by 4 bases, with 7 bases of the junction left unmatched. The CDR3 contains 14 residues. Germline-derived CDR1 and CDR2 are SEHNR and FQNEAQ (reference sequence). This CDR3 reads CASSPGLALYEQYF. DNA of the CDR3: TGTGCCAGCAGTCCGGGACTAGCTCTGTACGAGCAGTACTTC.

The table lists this clone with many counts. The chain is built from TRBV29-1 and TRBJ1-1, with 8 nucleotides matching TRBD1. Trimming took 4 bases from V and 1 from J; bases not matched to a gene: 2. The CDR3 is 13 amino acids. The germline V gene encodes CDR1 SQVTM and CDR2 ANQGSEA. CDR3: CSVAQGANTEAFF. The CDR3 nucleotides read TGCAGCGTTGCCCAGGGGGCGAACACTGAAGCTTTCTTT.